Each of the 7 T cell receptor beta chains below was sequenced from the same sample in a study of control samples from healthy donors and cancer patients. The method was immunoSEQ multiplex PCR; TCRdb's version includes in-frame clones alone and lacks a portion of them. In the table there are almost 90,000 clones, over 65% of which are singletons. Sample: blood. All receptors derive from a woman aged 35 to 49 in good health.

The chain carries TRBV7-2 and TRBJ2-7; a weak D match, TRBD2 (5 bases). The V gene lost 0 bases and the J gene lost 5 bases, with 23 bases spanning the gap. Per germline, CDR1 SGHTA and CDR2 FQGNSA. The CDR3 contains 18 residues. The CDR3 loop is CASSLAPPQAENGDEQYF. The DNA of the CDR3 is TGTGCCAGCAGCTTAGCCCCCCCTCAAGCGGAAAACGGGGACGAGCAGTACTTC.

This clone was counted once. The J gene is TRBJ1-1, the V gene TRBV27; 7 bases agree with TRBD1. Germline V gives CDR1 MNHEY, CDR2 SMNVEV (reference sequence). This CDR3 is 17 amino acids long. V lost 4 bases, J lost 1 base, and 12 bases stayed unmatched. The CDR3 is CASSSYRQTGTNTEAFF. DNA for the CDR3: TGTGCCAGCAGTTCATACCGCCAGACAGGGACGAACACTGAAGCTTTCTTT.

The V and J genes are TRBV6-5 and TRBJ1-2; 9 nucleotides line up with TRBD1. Unmatched junction bases numbered 8, after V lost 4 bases and J lost 2 bases. The CDR3 is 16 residues long. CDR1 is MNHEY, CDR2 SVGAGI, per germline. The CDR3 sequence is CASSSLSGTGNYGYTF. In nucleotides, the CDR3 is TGTGCCAGCAGTTCGCTCTCCGGGACAGGGAACTATGGCTACACCTTC.

The chain is built from TRBV4-3 and TRBJ2-7; D is possibly TRBD1 or TRBD2 (5 bases each). Trimming removed 0 bases at V and 2 bases at J, with 11 bases between. Germline V gene data show CDR1 as LGHNA and CDR2 as YSLEER. The CDR3 loop spans 15 amino acids. The CDR3: CASSQDVGTTYEQYF. The CDR3 DNA reads TGCGCCAGCAGCCAAGATGTCGGGACCACCTACGAGCAGTACTTC.

The chain recombines TRBV4-2 with TRBJ2-1; either TRBD1 or TRBD2 may fit D (6 bases each). The length of the CDR3 is 16 residues. Per germline, CDR1 LGHNA and CDR2 YNFKEQ. V gave up 1 base and J gave up 5 bases, with 15 bases separating them. CDR3 bases: TGTGCCAGCAGCCAAGCGACGGGGGCCGAGGACAATGAGCAGTTCTTC. Amino acid sequence: CASSQATGAEDNEQFF.

V usage is TRBV30 and J usage is TRBJ1-2; D possibly corresponds to TRBD1 (5 bases). The V end was cut by 2 bases, the J end by 6 bases, with 7 bases between. CDR1 is GTSNPN, CDR2 SVGIG, per germline (reference sequence). This CDR3 region has 11 residues. For the CDR3, the DNA is TGTGCCTGGAGTCTGGGGGATGGCTACACCTTC. The encoded protein is CAWSLGDGYTF.

V gene TRBV30 combines with J gene TRBJ1-1; TRBD1 aligns across 7 bases. The trim removed 2 bases at V and 7 bases at J, leaving 7 bases unmatched. Per germline, CDR1 GTSNPN and CDR2 SVGIG (reference sequence). This CDR3 is built from 13 residues. The CDR3 bases are TGTGCCTGGAGTCCCGGGACAGCCGATGAAGCTTTCTTT. Translating gives CAWSPGTADEAFF.